These 18 T cell receptor beta chains share one sample of origin, sequenced in a study of metastatic and nonmetastatic thyroid tumors. From the PCR reads, TCRdb re-called clones with MiXCR. The sample lists tens of thousands of clones, around 21% occurring once. Thyroid surgery was preceded by no treatment in any patient. The sample taken for sequencing was blood. All receptors come from a male donor with papillary thyroid cancer or a benign thyroid nodule (not recorded which). Some clones in this sample may be carry-over from other donors' samples.

This clone has ten or more counts. The V gene is TRBV28, the J gene TRBJ1-3; a weak D match, TRBD1 (5 bases). V gave up 2 bases and J gave up 5 bases, with 13 bases separating them. CDR1 MDHEN and CDR2 SYDVKM come from the germline V gene. The length of the CDR3 is 15 residues. CDR3 sequence (DNA): TGTGCCAGCAGTTTAATGACAGATGTGCGAAACACCATATATTTT. Its protein product is CASSLMTDVRNTIYF.

This clone was seen many times. The chain combines TRBV5-1 with TRBJ2-7; the D gene is possibly TRBD1 (5 bases). The ends were cut back, 1 base at V and 2 bases at J, with 7 bases in the middle. Germline V gene sequence: CDR1 SGHRS, CDR2 YFSETQ. CDR3 length: 13 amino acids. The CDR3: CASSLSGPYEQYF. Written as DNA, the CDR3 is TGCGCCAGCAGCTTGTCAGGGCCCTACGAGCAGTACTTC.

This clone appeared a few times. The chain has TRBV6-1 and TRBJ2-7, with 9 bases identical to TRBD2. CDR1 MNHNS and CDR2 SASEGT come from the germline V gene. The V segment lost 6 bases and the J segment 2 bases; nucleotides outside the gene matches: 2. The CDR3 loop spans 13 amino acids. CDR3 coding DNA: TGTGCCAGCAGGACTAGCGGACCCTACGAGCAGTACTTC. This encodes CASRTSGPYEQYF.

This clone was seen ten or more times. This chain connects TRBV6-5 to TRBJ1-4; D gene uncertain. Germline-derived CDR1 and CDR2 are MNHEY and SVGAGI. The CDR3 extends over 16 amino acids. V was pared by 2 bases and J by 8 bases, with 18 bases between. The CDR3 spells CASSYQRQRVGEKLFF. Here the CDR3 DNA reads TGTGCCAGCAGTTACCAGAGGCAGAGGGTAGGCGAAAAACTGTTTTTT.

This clone was counted ten times or more. This rearrangement joins TRBV19 to TRBJ2-4; perhaps D is TRBD1 or TRBD2 (6 bases each). Trimming took 5 bases from V and 0 from J, leaving 17 bases between them. Germline V gene sequence: CDR1 LNHDA, CDR2 SQIVND (reference sequence). This CDR3 contains 17 residues. In DNA, the CDR3 is TGTGCCAGTAGTGGGACGACAGGAGGGACAGCCAAAAACATTCAGTACTTC. This sequence encodes CASSGTTGGTAKNIQYF.

Concerning this clone itself: The germline gene is not matched at one end of the junction; a read error may be the cause. The gene calls are TRBV6-1 and TRBJ2-6, with D possibly matching TRBD1 (5 bases). In germline, CDR1 is MNHNS, CDR2 SASEGT. This CDR3 is 14 amino acids long. The CDR3 reads CANSELSGADVLTF. CDR3 DNA: TGTGCCAACAGTGAACTCTCTGGGGCCGACGTCCTGACTTTC.

The table lists this clone with many counts. The chain employs TRBV6-1 and TRBJ1-5; unclear D gene. Germline loops: CDR1 MNHNS, CDR2 SASEGT. CDR3 length equals 14 residues. The V end was cut by 7 bases, the J end by 1 base, with 11 bases between. This chain's CDR3 is CASIVSRSNQPQHF. CDR3 nucleotides: TGTGCCAGCATCGTATCAAGAAGCAATCAGCCCCAGCATTTT.

This clone was detected ten times or more. With a much larger clone just one base away, this may be a read error. The chain combines TRBV7-2 with TRBJ2-1; D is ambiguous. The CDR3 extends over 13 amino acids. Germline CDR1 is SGHTA and CDR2 is FQGNSA. As DNA, the CDR3 is TGTGCCAGCAGCTCCGGACCGTACAATGGGCAGTTCTTC. As protein: CASSSGPYNGQFF.

This clone was counted only a few times. The chain links TRBV6-1 to TRBJ1-2, with D uncertain. The CDR3 is 14 residues long. Trimming left V 10 bases short and J 0 bases short, with 15 bases between. CDR1 and CDR2 (germline): MNHNS, SASEGT. CDR3: CATNPGGTNYGYTF. The CDR3 region has the DNA TGTGCCACCAACCCGGGAGGGACTAACTATGGCTACACCTTC.

V usage is TRBV12-3 or TRBV12-4 and J usage is TRBJ2-7; D is undetermined. V gave up 3 bases and J gave up 6 bases, with 9 bases separating them. This CDR3 spans 12 amino acids. The CDR3 is CASSFLWGEQYF. The CDR3 region has the DNA TGTGCCAGCAGTTTCCTCTGGGGCGAGCAGTACTTC.

This clone was seen ten or more times. V gene TRBV12-3 or TRBV12-4 combines with J gene TRBJ2-1; 10 nucleotides agree with TRBD2. The V gene end was trimmed by 7 bases and the J gene end by 5 bases; junction bases not matched to a gene: 11. This CDR3 is 16 amino acids long. Here the CDR3 reads CASNDISGGPHNEQFF. The CDR3 DNA reads as TGTGCCAGCAACGACATTAGCGGGGGGCCGCACAATGAGCAGTTCTTC.

This clone was recorded at least ten times. This rearrangement joins TRBV3-1 to TRBJ1-2, with TRBD1 matching 10 bases. CDR1 LGHDT and CDR2 YNNKEL come from the germline V gene (reference sequence). The CDR3 is 14 amino acids. V shed 4 bases and J 3 bases; nucleotides not matched to a gene: 2. Here the CDR3 reads CASSPGTGDYGYTF. CDR3 sequence (DNA): TGTGCCAGCAGCCCGGGGACAGGGGACTATGGCTACACCTTC.

In its sample, this clone was seen many times. The chain employs TRBV12-5 and TRBJ1-2; TRBD1 matches 7 bases. CDR1 LGHNT and CDR2 FRNRAP come from the germline V gene. Unmatched junction bases numbered 11, after V lost 6 bases and J lost 4 bases. This CDR3 contains 15 residues. CDR3 DNA: TGTGCTAGTGGCGCCACAGGGGTCGGGGTCTATGGCTACACCTTC. Protein product: CASGATGVGVYGYTF. The full variable domain, with the rest looked up from reference TRBV12-5 and TRBJ1-2, is DARVTQTPRHKVTEMGQEVTMRCQPILGHNTVFWYRQTMMQGLELLAYFRNRAPLDDSGMPKDRFSAEMPDATLATLKIQPSEPRDSAVYFCASGATGVGVYGYTFGSGTRLTVV.

This clone was observed at least ten times. The rearrangement uses TRBV2 and TRBJ2-3; the D is unclear. CDR1 and CDR2 from the germline V gene are SNHLY and FYNNEI. This CDR3 is 12 amino acids long. Deletions cut 3 bases from V and 7 bases from J, with 8 bases between. DNA for the CDR3: TGTGCCAGCAGTGAGAAACGAAATACGCAGTATTTT. It encodes CASSEKRNTQYF.

This sequence joins TRBV6-5 and TRBJ1-1; TRBD1 might be the D (5 bases). V lost 2 bases, J lost 4 bases, and 11 bases lay in between. CDR1 and CDR2 (germline): MNHEY, SVGAGI. The CDR3 covers 14 residues. CDR3 protein: CASSYRGLRTEAFF. CDR3 nucleotides: TGTGCCAGCAGTTACCGGGGGTTGCGCACTGAAGCTTTCTTT.

Many counts were recorded for this clone. CDR3 coding DNA: TGCGCCAGCAGCCAAGGGCCCCCGGGACAGGACTACGAGCAGTACTTC. This sequence encodes CASSQGPPGQDYEQYF. This chain uses TRBV4-1 with TRBJ2-7; 8 bases map to TRBD1. V lost 1 base and J lost 3; bases outside the gene matches: 8. The CDR3 contains 16 residues. Germline lookup yields CDR1 MGHRA and CDR2 YSYEKL.

This clone has at least ten counts. The chain recombines TRBV19 with TRBJ1-1; TRBD1 is a possible D gene (6 bases). The V and J ends lost 10 bases and 0 bases respectively, with 21 bases between them. Per the germline V gene, CDR1 is LNHDA and CDR2 is SQIVND (reference sequence). The CDR3 consists of 16 residues. CDR3 DNA: TGTGCCACAACGAGAGGGGACAAGCTCATGAACACTGAAGCTTTCTTT. Amino acid sequence: CATTRGDKLMNTEAFF.

This clone was counted between two and nine times. This chain links TRBV6-1 with TRBJ2-2; 10 bases line up with TRBD2. This CDR3 is built from 15 residues. After removal of 2 bases from V and 8 bases from J, the junction contained 5 bases not matched to a gene. Germline CDR1 MNHNS, CDR2 SASEGT. The CDR3 is CASSELAGESGELFF. DNA of the CDR3: TGTGCCAGCAGTGAACTAGCGGGAGAGTCGGGGGAGCTGTTTTTT.